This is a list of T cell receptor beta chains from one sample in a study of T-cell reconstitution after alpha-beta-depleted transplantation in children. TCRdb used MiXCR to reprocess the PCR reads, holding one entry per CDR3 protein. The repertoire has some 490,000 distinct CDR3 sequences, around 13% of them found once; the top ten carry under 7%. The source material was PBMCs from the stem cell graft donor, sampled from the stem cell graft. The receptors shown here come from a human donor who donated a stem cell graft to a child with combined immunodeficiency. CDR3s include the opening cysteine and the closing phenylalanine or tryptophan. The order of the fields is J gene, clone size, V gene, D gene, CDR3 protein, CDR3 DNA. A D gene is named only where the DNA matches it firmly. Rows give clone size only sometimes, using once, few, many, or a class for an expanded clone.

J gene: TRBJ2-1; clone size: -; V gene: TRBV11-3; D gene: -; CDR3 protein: CASSSLRSGEQFF; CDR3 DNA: TGTGCCAGCAGCTCATTACGTAGCGGTGAGCAGTTCTTC
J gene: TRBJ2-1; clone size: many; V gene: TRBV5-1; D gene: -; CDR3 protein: CASSLGWANEQFF; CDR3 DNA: TGCGCCAGCAGCCTGGGATGGGCCAATGAGCAGTTCTTC
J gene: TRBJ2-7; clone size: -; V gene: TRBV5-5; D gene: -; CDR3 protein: CASSLGVQVRAYEHYF; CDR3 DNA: TGTGCCAGCAGCTTGGGTGTACAGGTCCGGGCTTACGAGCACTACTTC
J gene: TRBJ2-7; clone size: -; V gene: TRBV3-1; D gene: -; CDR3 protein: CASSQAAFAYEQYF; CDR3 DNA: TGTGCCAGCAGCCAAGCAGCCTTTGCCTACGAGCAGTACTTC
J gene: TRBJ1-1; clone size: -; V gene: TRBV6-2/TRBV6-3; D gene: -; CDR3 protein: CASSLPPGRTKPEAFF; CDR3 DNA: TGTGCCAGCAGCCTCCCTCCCGGCAGAACCAAGCCTGAAGCTTTCTTT
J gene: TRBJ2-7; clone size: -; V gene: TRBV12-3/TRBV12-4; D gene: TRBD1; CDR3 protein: CASSFVDRVSYEQYF; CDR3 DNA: TGTGCCAGCAGTTTTGTCGACAGGGTCTCCTACGAGCAGTACTTC
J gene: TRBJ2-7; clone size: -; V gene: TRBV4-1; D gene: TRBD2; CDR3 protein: CASSQFSSGSSYEQYF; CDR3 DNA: TGCGCCAGCAGCCAATTTTCTAGCGGGAGCTCCTACGAGCAGTACTTC
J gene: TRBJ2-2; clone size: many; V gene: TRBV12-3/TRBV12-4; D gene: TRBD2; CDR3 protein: CASSFFGRPGYTGELFF; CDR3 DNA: TGTGCCAGCAGTTTCTTCGGGAGGCCCGGGTACACCGGGGAGCTGTTTTTT
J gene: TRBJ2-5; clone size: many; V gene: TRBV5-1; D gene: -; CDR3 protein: CASSFGVSVGEETQYF; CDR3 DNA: TGCGCCAGCAGCTTTGGAGTGTCAGTGGGGGAGGAGACCCAGTACTTC
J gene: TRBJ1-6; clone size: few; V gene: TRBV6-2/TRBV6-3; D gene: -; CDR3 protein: CASSRHSDSPLHF; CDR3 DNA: TGTGCCAGCAGTCGCCATAGCGATTCACCCCTCCACTTT
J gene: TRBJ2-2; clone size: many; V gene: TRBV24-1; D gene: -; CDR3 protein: CATSVQRTGELFF; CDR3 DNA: TGTGCCACCAGTGTACAGCGGACCGGGGAGCTGTTTTTT
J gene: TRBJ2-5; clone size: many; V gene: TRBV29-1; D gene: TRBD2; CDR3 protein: CSVASSGSRETQYF; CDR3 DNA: TGCAGCGTTGCCTCTAGCGGGAGCAGAGAGACCCAGTACTTC
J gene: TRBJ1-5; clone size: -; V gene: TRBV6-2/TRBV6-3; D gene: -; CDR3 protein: CASSHGGESQPQHF; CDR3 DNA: TGTGCCAGCAGTCACGGCGGGGAAAGTCAGCCCCAGCATTTT
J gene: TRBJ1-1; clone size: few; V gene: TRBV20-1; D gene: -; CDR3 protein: CSAQDNLSAEAFF; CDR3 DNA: TGCAGTGCTCAGGACAATCTTAGTGCTGAAGCTTTCTTT
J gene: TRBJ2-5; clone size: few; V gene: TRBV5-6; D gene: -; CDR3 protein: CASSFRAGFETQYF; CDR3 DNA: TGTGCCAGCAGCTTCAGGGCGGGGTTCGAGACCCAGTACTTC
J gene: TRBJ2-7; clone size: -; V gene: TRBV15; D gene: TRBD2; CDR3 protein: CATSGGLAGTYEQYF; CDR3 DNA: TGTGCCACCAGCGGGGGACTAGCGGGAACCTACGAGCAGTACTTC
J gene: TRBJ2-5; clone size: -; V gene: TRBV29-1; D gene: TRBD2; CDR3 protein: CSVVSLWAGGETQYF; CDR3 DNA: TGCAGCGTTGTCTCTCTCTGGGCGGGAGGGGAGACCCAGTACTTC
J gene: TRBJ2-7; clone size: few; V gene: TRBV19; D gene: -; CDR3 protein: CASSIVPGYEQYF; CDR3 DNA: TGTGCCAGTAGTATTGTACCCGGCTACGAGCAGTACTTC
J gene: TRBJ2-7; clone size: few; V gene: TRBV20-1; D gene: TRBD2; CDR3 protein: CSASGQGTSGRINEQYF; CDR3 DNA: TGCAGTGCGAGTGGGCAAGGGACTAGCGGGAGGATTAACGAGCAGTACTTC
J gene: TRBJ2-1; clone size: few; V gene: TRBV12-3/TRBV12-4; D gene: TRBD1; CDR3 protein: CASRMTGSNEQFF; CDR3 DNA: TGTGCCAGCAGAATGACAGGGTCCAATGAGCAGTTCTTC
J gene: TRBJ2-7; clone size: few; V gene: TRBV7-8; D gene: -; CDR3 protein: CASSLREEGTPTYEQYF; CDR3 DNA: TGTGCCAGCAGCTTAAGGGAGGAGGGCACTCCGACCTACGAGCAGTACTTC
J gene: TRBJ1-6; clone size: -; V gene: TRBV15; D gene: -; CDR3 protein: CATSRGKDSPLHF; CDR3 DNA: TGTGCCACCAGCAGGGGGAAGGATTCACCCCTCCACTTT
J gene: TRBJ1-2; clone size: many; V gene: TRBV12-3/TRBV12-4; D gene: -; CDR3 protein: CASSSSYGYTF; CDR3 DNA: TGTGCCAGCAGTTCGTCCTATGGCTACACCTTC
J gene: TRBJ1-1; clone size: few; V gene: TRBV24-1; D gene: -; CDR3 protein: CATSASPGGGTEAFF; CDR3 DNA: TGTGCCACCAGTGCCTCCCCGGGGGGTGGCACTGAAGCTTTCTTT
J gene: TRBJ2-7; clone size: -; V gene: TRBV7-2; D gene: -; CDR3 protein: CASSPGGTAYYEQYF; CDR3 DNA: TGTGCCAGCAGCCCCGGTGGCACAGCTTACTACGAGCAGTACTTC
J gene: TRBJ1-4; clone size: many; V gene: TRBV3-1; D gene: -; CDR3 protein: CASSQDPQTNEKLFF; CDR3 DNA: TGTGCCAGCAGCCAAGATCCCCAAACTAATGAAAAACTGTTTTTT
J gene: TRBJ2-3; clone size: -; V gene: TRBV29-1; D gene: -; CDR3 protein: CSVAGQLHTDTQYF; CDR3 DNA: TGCAGCGTTGCCGGACAGCTTCACACAGATACGCAGTATTTT
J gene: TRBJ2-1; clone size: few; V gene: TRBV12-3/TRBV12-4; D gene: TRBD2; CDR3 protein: CASTPAGLPYNEQFF; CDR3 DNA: TGTGCCAGCACCCCAGCGGGACTACCCTACAATGAGCAGTTCTTC
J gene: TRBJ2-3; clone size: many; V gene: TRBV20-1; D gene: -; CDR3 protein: CSARYRPREREWLDTQYF; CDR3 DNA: TGCAGTGCTAGATATCGCCCTCGGGAGAGGGAGTGGCTTGATACGCAGTATTTT
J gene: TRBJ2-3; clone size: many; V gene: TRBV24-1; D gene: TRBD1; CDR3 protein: CATKGQGFDTQYF; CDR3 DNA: TGTGCCACCAAGGGACAGGGCTTCGATACGCAGTATTTT
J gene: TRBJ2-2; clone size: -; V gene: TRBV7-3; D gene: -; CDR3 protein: CASSLTLVAGELFF; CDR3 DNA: TGTGCCAGCAGCTTAACGTTGGTGGCCGGGGAGCTGTTTTTT
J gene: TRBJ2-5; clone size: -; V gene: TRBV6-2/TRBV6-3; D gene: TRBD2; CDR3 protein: CASSYPSGGFEETQYF; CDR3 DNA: TGTGCCAGCAGTTACCCTAGCGGGGGTTTTGAGGAGACCCAGTACTTC
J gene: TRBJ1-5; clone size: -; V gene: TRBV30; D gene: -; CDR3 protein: CAWADRRNQPQHF; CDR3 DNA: TGTGCCTGGGCGGACAGAAGGAATCAGCCCCAGCATTTT
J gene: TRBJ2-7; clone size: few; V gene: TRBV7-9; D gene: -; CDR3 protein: CASSLESAGPYEQYF; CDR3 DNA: TGTGCCAGCAGCTTAGAATCAGCAGGACCCTACGAGCAGTACTTC
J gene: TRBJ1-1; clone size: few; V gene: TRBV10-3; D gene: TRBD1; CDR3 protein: CAIRPTGETEAFF; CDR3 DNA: TGTGCCATCAGGCCGACAGGGGAGACTGAAGCTTTCTTT
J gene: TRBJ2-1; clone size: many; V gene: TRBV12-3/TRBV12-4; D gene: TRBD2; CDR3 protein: CASSFSLAADLSSYNEQFF; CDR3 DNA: TGTGCCAGCAGTTTTAGTCTAGCGGCTGATCTGAGCTCCTACAATGAGCAGTTCTTC
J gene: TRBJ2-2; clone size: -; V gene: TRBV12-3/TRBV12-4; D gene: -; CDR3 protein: CASSLAVSKNGELFF; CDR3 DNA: TGTGCCAGCAGTTTAGCAGTTTCTAAAAACGGGGAGCTGTTTTTT
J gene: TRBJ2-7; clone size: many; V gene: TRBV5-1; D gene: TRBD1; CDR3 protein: CASSTGQGIPYEQYF; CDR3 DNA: TGCGCCAGCAGCACCGGACAGGGGATCCCCTACGAGCAGTACTTC
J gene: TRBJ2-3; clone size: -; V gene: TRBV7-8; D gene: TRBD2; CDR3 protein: CASSLWTSGSGTDTQYF; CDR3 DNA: TGTGCCAGCAGCTTATGGACTAGCGGGAGCGGCACAGATACGCAGTATTTT
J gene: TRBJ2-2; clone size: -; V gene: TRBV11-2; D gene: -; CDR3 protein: CASSLESGTAGELFF; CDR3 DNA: TGTGCCAGCAGCTTAGAGTCGGGGACGGCCGGGGAGCTGTTTTTT
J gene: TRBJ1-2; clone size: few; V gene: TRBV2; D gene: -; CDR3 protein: CASSETGNANYGYTF; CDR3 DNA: TGTGCCAGCAGTGAAACAGGAAACGCTAACTATGGCTACACCTTC
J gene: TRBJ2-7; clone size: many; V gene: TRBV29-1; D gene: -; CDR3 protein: CSVALAAPSYEQYF; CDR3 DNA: TGCAGCGTTGCACTCGCAGCTCCCTCCTACGAGCAGTACTTC